This record concerns one T cell receptor beta chain sequence. Its antigen is currently unknown. Naive CD8 cells comprised CD45RO-negative, CCR7-positively selected cells, excluding terminally differentiated effector memory CD45RA+ cells. Germline V lookup: CDR1 SQVTM, CDR2 ANQGSEA. Trimming removed 5 bases from V and 4 bases from J; junction bases left unmatched: 11. This CDR3 is built from 17 residues. The record originates from a study of shared clonotypes between healthy human individuals. The study, taken as a whole, reports: Limited genetic and exposure-history diversity came from having few donors.

Sorted-subset replicate PCR reactions contained roughly 200 ng DNA, corresponding to tens of thousands of T cell genomes. Methods used by the authors: ImmunoSEQ gave junction-only sequences without quality scores, so filtering differed. Only in-frame clones appear in the TCRdb table, and some are missing; sequencing was by immunoSEQ multiplex PCR. V and J calls and clone size come straight from that table; D and trimming were deduced from the DNA. The profile shows 2 million or so clones, about 95% of them singletons. The TCR comes from a young man in good health. The chain combines TRBV29-1 with TRBJ2-3; 14 bases align to TRBD2. The specimen was naive CD8+ T cells sorted from blood. CDR3 bases: TGCAGCGTTTCCGGGACTAGCGGGGGATGGGGTTCAGATACGCAGTATTTT. Its translation: CSVSGTSGGWGSDTQYF.